The clone carrying this T cell receptor beta chain was seen once. The data stem from a study of OX40 agonist ivuxolimab in advanced cancers. Assay: immunoSEQ multiplex PCR; the TCRdb copy retains only in-frame clones and omits some. This sample carries some 91,000 clones, approximately 87% of them seen once, and the ten largest clones take roughly 4.9%. The CDR3 has 14 residues. J was trimmed by 4 bases and V by 1 base; bases with no gene match: 2. Per the germline V gene, CDR1 is SGHNT and CDR2 is YENEEA. The chain combines TRBV11-3 with TRBJ2-3; 7 nucleotides match TRBD2. The clonotype comes from an adult with an advanced solid tumor such as melanoma, head and neck, liver or kidney cancer. The sequencing here drew on CD4+ or CD8+ T cells sorted from blood, taken in a trial of the OX40 agonist ivuxolimab. The CDR3 DNA reads as TGTGCCAGCAGCTTAGTGGCGGGGGCAGATACGCAGTATTTT. Protein sequence: CASSLVAGADTQYF.